The next 13 T cell receptor beta chains were all read from a single sample in a study of CD8 T cells in ankylosing spondylitis. MiXCR, applied by TCRdb to the 5' RACE reads, yields one record per CDR3 protein. Of about 300,000 distinct CDR3 sequences listed, around 20% are singletons. Sequencing used blood, either unsorted or a sorted T cell fraction (not recorded which). The receptors shown here come from a female donor with ankylosing spondylitis or in good health (not recorded which).

This clonotype was detected only a few times. The chain links TRBV6-1 to TRBJ2-7, with D maybe TRBD2 (6 bases). This CDR3 contains 14 residues. Germline CDR1 and CDR2: MNHNS and SASEGT. Between the trimmed V and J ends, which lost 6 bases and 2 bases, there was a span of 14 bases. This CDR3 is CASRAGRPPYEQYF. The CDR3, as DNA: TGTGCCAGCAGAGCGGGCCGGCCACCCTACGAGCAGTACTTC.

This clonotype was detected only a few times. This chain's CDR3 is CATSDGRGQGLEEQYF. The CDR3 nucleotides are TGTGCCACCAGTGACGGCCGGGGACAGGGGTTGGAAGAGCAGTACTTC. The V gene is TRBV24-1, the J gene TRBJ2-7, with 10 bases matching TRBD1. Germline CDR1 and CDR2: KGHDR and SFDVKD. This CDR3 is built from 16 residues. Losses at the gene ends were 4 bases for V and 7 bases for J; bases not matched to a gene: 12.

This clonotype has more than one count but fewer than ten. The chain carries TRBV6-5 and TRBJ2-7, with D perhaps TRBD1 (5 bases). The CDR3 totals 13 residues. The V gene lost 1 base and the J gene lost 6 bases, with 10 bases spanning the gap. Per germline, CDR1 MNHEY and CDR2 SVGAGI. CDR3 sequence reads: CASSYWQGGEQYF. In DNA form, the CDR3 reads TGTGCCAGCAGTTACTGGCAGGGTGGCGAGCAGTACTTC.

The rearrangement links TRBV5-1 to TRBJ2-7, with D possibly TRBD2 on 6 matching bases. Germline CDR1 SGHRS, CDR2 YFSETQ. The V gene lost 0 bases and the J gene lost 3 bases, with 16 bases spanning the gap. The CDR3 runs 16 residues. The CDR3 DNA follows: TGCGCCAGCAGCTTGGCCCCTGGGCAGACTAGCTACGAGCAGTACTTC. Translation gives CASSLAPGQTSYEQYF.

The CDR3 DNA sequence: TGTGCCAGCAGCTTACGGGGCGTGTCGAACACTGAAGCTTTCTTT. This encodes CASSLRGVSNTEAFF. The rearrangement uses TRBV7-2 and TRBJ1-1, with a tentative D call TRBD1 (5 bases). V lost 2 bases, J lost 1 base, and 11 bases lay in between. CDR1 is SGHTA and CDR2 is FQGNSA in the germline V gene. This CDR3 region has 15 residues.

This clonotype has a handful of counts. The chain is built from TRBV6-2 or TRBV6-3 and TRBJ2-2; 10 bases fit TRBD2. Trimming at V came to 0 bases and at J to 5 bases, leaving 0 bases not matched to a gene. The CDR3 has 15 amino acids. Germline V gives CDR1 MNHEY, CDR2 SVGEGT. CDR3 sequence: CASSYSTSGTGELFF. DNA of the CDR3: TGTGCCAGCAGTTACTCGACTAGCGGGACCGGGGAGCTGTTTTTT.

This clonotype was counted ten times or more. The rearrangement links TRBV12-3 or TRBV12-4 to TRBJ1-1; D is perhaps TRBD1 (5 bases). V lost 5 bases and J 1 base, leaving 14 bases between the germline ends. This CDR3 comprises 15 residues. The CDR3 sequence: CASSDWDFSNTEAFF. The CDR3 DNA is TGTGCCAGCAGTGATTGGGACTTTTCGAACACTGAAGCTTTCTTT.

Ten or more counts support this clonotype. This rearrangement joins TRBV4-3 to TRBJ1-1, with 10 bases aligning to TRBD1. V was clipped by 3 bases and J by 4 bases; unmatched bases: 5. The germline V gene encodes CDR1 LGHNA and CDR2 YSLEER. CDR3 length: 15 amino acids. Written as DNA, the CDR3 is TGCGCCAGCAGCCAGCTGGGACAGGGGCTCACTGAAGCTTTCTTT. It codes for CASSQLGQGLTEAFF.

The gene calls are TRBV7-2 and TRBJ2-7; 11 positions agree with TRBD2. This CDR3 is 15 amino acids long. The V and J ends lost 3 bases and 2 bases, in that order; junction bases with no gene match: 3. Germline V gene lookup returns CDR1 SGHTA and CDR2 FQGNSA. The CDR3 loop is CASSFQLAGAYEQYF. The CDR3 coding sequence is TGTGCCAGCAGCTTTCAACTAGCGGGGGCCTACGAGCAGTACTTC.

This clonotype occurred a few times. This rearrangement joins TRBV6-1 to TRBJ1-5; D unresolved. This CDR3 region has 16 residues. The germline CDR1 and CDR2 sequences are MNHNS and SASEGT. The ends were cut back, 6 bases at V and 3 bases at J, with 18 bases in the middle. This CDR3 is CASSPGRPSYNQPQHF. The CDR3 DNA reads TGTGCCAGCAGCCCGGGGAGACCATCATACAATCAGCCCCAGCATTTT.

The J gene is TRBJ2-1, the V gene TRBV20-1, with 13 bases lining up with TRBD2. The CDR3 is 13 amino acids. CDR1 is DFQATT, CDR2 SNEGSKA, per germline (reference sequence). V lost 6 bases, J lost 9 bases, and 5 bases stayed unmatched. The CDR3 reads CSARTSGSGEQFF. The CDR3 DNA reads TGCAGTGCAAGGACTAGCGGGAGTGGTGAGCAGTTCTTC.

In this sample, this clonotype turned up many times. The chain links TRBV5-1 to TRBJ1-1; TRBD1 matches at 9 bases. The V segment lost 4 bases and the J segment 1 base; nucleotides outside the gene matches: 17. The CDR3 runs to 19 residues. Germline CDR1 reads SGHRS; CDR2 reads YFSETQ. CDR3 sequence reads: CASSPGFYTGGLKNTEAFF. CDR3 in DNA: TGCGCCAGCAGCCCAGGGTTCTATACAGGGGGCTTAAAGAACACTGAAGCTTTCTTT.

The CDR3 protein is CASSPRAGLAANEQFF. As DNA, the CDR3 is TGTGCCAGCAGCCCTAGGGCGGGACTAGCGGCCAATGAGCAGTTCTTC. This chain joins TRBV7-9 and TRBJ2-1; 11 bases match TRBD2. CDR3 size: 16 residues. With 5 bases clipped from V and 6 bases from J, the junction kept 9 bases outside the gene matches. CDR1 and CDR2 (germline): SEHNR, FQNEAQ (reference sequence).